This T cell receptor (beta chain) was sequenced during a study of blood T cell repertoires in COVID-19. Study context: Donors in the United States, Italy and Spain gave samples during acute or convalescent COVID-19. The analysed material was cDNA or gDNA that came from T cells, B-cell-depleted T cells, or PBMCs.

In the authors' methods: Estimates of nucleated cell counts were drawn from the amplification of reference gene primers. The assay was immunoSEQ multiplex PCR, and TCRdb's table has in-frame clones only and misses some. D and trimming come from the DNA, and the V and J calls and clone size come from that table. The repertoire has around 100,000 clones, approximately 84% of them found once; the top ten carry around 2.2%. In germline, CDR1 is SGHRS, CDR2 YFSETQ. The CDR3 runs 15 residues. The V and J ends lost 4 bases and 1 base respectively, with 14 bases between them. The J gene is TRBJ1-1, the V gene TRBV5-1; tentative D call: TRBD1 (6 bases). The source is a human donor in a cohort sampled during active COVID-19. Sequencing input: peripheral blood. DNA of the CDR3: TGCGCCAGCAGCCAGAGACAGGACTCGAACACTGAAGCTTTCTTT. Amino acids: CASSQRQDSNTEAFF.